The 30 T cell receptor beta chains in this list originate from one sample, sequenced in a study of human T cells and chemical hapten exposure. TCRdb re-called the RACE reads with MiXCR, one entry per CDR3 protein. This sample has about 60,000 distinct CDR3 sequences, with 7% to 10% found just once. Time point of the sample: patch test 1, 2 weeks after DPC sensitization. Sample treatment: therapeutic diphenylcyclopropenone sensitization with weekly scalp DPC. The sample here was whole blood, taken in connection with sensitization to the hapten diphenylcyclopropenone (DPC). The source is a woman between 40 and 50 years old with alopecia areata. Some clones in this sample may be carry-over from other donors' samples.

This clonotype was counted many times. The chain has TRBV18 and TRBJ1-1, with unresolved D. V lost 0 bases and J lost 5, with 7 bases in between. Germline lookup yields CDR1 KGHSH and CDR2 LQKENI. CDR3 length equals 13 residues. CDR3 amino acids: CASSPPGDTEAFF. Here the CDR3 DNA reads TGTGCCAGCTCACCACCCGGAGATACTGAAGCTTTCTTT.

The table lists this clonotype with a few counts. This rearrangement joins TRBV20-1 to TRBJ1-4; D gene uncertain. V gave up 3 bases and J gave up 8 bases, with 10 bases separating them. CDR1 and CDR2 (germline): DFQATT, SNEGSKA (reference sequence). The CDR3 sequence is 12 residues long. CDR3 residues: CSARTSSEKLFF. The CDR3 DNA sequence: TGCAGTGCTAGGACGTCCTCCGAAAAACTGTTTTTT.

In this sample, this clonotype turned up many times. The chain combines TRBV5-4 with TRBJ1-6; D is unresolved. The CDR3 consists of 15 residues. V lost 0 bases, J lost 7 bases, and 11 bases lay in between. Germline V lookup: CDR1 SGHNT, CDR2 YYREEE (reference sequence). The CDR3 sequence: CASSLARVTNSPLHF. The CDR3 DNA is TGTGCCAGCAGCTTGGCTCGGGTGACCAATTCACCCCTCCACTTT.

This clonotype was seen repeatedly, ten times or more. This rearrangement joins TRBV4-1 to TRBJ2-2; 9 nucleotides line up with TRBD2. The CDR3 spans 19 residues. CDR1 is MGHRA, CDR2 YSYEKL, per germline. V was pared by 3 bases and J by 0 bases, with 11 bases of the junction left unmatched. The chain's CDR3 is CASSQGLWRGGANTGELFF. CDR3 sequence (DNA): TGCGCCAGCAGCCAGGGCCTCTGGCGGGGGGGCGCGAACACCGGGGAGCTGTTTTTT.

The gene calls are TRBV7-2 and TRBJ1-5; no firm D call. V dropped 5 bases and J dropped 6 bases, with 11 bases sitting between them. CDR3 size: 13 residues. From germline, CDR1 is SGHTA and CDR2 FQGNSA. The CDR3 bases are TGTGCCAGCAGCCCGGGGTATTCTCAGCCCCAGCATTTT. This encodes CASSPGYSQPQHF.

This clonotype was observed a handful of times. CDR3 loop: CASSPVKLAKNIQYF. CDR3 in DNA: TGTGCCAGCAGCCCAGTAAAACTAGCCAAAAACATTCAGTACTTC. V and J are TRBV12-3 or TRBV12-4 and TRBJ2-4; D gene uncertain. Trimming cost V 6 bases and J 0 bases, with 12 bases left between them. This CDR3 is 15 amino acids long.

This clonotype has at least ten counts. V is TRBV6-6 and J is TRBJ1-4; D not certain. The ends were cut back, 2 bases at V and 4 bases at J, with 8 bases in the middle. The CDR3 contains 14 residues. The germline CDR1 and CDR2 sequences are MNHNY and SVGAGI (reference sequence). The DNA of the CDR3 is TGTGCCAGCAGTTACGAACAGCGTAATGAAAAACTGTTTTTT. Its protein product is CASSYEQRNEKLFF.

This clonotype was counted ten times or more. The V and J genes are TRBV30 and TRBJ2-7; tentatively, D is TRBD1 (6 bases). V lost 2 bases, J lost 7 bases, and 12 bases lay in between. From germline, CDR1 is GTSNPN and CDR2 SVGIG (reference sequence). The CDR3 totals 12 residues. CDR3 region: CAWSPQGKEQYF. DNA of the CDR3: TGTGCCTGGAGTCCACAGGGAAAGGAGCAGTACTTC.

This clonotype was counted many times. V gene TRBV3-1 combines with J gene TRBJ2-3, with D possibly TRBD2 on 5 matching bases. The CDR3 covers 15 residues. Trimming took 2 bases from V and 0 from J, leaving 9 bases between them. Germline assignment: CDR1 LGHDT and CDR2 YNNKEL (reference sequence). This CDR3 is CASSQMAGSTDTQYF. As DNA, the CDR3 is TGTGCCAGCAGCCAAATGGCGGGTAGCACAGATACGCAGTATTTT.

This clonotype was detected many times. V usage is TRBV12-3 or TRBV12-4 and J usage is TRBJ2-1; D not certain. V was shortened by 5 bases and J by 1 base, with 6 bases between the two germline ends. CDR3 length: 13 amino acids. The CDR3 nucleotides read TGTGCCAGCAGTCCCGGGTCCTACAATGAGCAGTTCTTC. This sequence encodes CASSPGSYNEQFF.

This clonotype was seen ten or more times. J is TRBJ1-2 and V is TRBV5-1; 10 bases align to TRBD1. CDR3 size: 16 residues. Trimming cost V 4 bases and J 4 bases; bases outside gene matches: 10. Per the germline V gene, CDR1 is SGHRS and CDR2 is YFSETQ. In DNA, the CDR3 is TGCGCCAGCAGCCCAGACCCGGGACAGGGGATCTATGGCTACACCTTC. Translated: CASSPDPGQGIYGYTF.

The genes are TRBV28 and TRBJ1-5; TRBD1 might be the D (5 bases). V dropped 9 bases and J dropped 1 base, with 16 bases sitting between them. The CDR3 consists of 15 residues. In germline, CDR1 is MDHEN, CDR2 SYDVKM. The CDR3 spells CASYSPGVSNQPQHF. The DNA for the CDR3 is TGTGCCAGTTACTCTCCGGGGGTGAGCAATCAGCCCCAGCATTTT.

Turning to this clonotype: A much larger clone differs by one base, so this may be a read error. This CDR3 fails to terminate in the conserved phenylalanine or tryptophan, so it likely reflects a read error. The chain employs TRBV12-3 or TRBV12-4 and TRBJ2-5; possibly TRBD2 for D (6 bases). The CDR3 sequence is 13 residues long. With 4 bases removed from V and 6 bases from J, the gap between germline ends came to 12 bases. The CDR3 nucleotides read TGTGCCAGCAGTTCCTCGACTAGTCAGACCCAGTACTCC. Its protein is CASSSSTSQTQYS.

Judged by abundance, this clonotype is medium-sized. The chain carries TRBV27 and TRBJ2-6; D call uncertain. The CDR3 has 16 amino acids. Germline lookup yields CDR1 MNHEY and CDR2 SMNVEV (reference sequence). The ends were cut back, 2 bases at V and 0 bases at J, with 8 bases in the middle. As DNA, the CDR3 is TGTGCCAGCAGTTTACGGCTTGGCTCTGGGGCCAACGTCCTGACTTTC. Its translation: CASSLRLGSGANVLTF.

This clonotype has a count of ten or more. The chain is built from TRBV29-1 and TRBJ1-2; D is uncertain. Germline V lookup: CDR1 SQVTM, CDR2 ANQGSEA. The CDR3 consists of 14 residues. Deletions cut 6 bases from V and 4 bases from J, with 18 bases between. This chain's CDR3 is CSVAPRPLAYGYTF. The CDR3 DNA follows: TGCAGCGTCGCCCCCAGGCCCCTCGCCTATGGCTACACCTTC.

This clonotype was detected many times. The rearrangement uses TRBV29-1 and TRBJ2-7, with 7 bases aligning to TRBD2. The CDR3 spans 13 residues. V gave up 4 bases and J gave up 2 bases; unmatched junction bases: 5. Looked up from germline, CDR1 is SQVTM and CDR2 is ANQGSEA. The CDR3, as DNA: TGCAGCGTTGGGGAGGGGATCGCCTACGAGCAGTACTTC. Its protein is CSVGEGIAYEQYF.

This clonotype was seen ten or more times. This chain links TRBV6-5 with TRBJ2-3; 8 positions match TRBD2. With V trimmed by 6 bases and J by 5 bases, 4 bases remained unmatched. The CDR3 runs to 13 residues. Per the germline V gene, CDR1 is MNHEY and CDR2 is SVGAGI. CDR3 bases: TGTGCCAGCAGCCGGGGGGGCATAGATACGCAGTATTTT. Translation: CASSRGGIDTQYF.

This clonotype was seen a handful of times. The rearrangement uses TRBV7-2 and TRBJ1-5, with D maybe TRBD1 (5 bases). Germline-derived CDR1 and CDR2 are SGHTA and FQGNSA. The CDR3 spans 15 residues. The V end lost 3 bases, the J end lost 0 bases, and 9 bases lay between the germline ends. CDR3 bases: TGTGCCAGCAGCTTGGACACTTATAGCAATCAGCCCCAGCATTTT. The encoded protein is CASSLDTYSNQPQHF.

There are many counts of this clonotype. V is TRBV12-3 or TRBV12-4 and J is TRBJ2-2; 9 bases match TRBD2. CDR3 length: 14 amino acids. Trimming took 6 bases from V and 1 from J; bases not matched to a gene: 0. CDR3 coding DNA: TGTGCCAGCAGGACTAGCGGGAACACCGGGGAGCTGTTTTTT. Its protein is CASRTSGNTGELFF.

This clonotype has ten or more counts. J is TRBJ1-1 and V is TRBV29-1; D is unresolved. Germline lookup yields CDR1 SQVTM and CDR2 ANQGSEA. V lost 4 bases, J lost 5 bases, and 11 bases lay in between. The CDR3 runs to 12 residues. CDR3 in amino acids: CSVGPETTEAFF. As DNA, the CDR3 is TGCAGCGTTGGTCCGGAGACTACTGAAGCTTTCTTT.

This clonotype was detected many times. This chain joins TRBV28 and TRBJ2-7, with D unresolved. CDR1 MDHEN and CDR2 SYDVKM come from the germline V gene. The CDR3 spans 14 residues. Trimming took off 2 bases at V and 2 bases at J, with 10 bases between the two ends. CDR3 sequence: CASSLVGLTYEQYF. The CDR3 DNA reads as TGTGCCAGCAGTTTAGTGGGGTTGACCTACGAGCAGTACTTC. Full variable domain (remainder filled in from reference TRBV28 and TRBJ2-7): DVKVTQSSRYLVKRTGEKVFLECVQDMDHENMFWYRQDPGLGLRLIYFSYDVKMKEKGDIPEGYSVSREKKERFSLILESASTNQTSMYLCASSLVGLTYEQYFGPGTRLTVT.

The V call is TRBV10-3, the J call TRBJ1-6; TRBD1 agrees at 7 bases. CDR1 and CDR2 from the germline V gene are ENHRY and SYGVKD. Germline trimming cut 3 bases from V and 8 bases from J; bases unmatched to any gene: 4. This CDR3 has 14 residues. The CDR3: CAISDDRVDSPLHF. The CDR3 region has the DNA TGTGCCATCAGTGATGACAGGGTGGATTCACCCCTCCACTTT.

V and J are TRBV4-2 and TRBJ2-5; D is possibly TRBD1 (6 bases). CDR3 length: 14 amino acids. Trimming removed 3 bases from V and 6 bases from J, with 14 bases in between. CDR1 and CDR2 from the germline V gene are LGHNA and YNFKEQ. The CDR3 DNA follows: TGTGCCAGCAGCCAGGGTACAGGGTATCAGACCCAGTACTTC. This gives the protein CASSQGTGYQTQYF.

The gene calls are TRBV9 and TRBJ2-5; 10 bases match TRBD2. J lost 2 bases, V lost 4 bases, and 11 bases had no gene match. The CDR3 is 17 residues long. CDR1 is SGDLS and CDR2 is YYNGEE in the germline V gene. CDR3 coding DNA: TGTGCCAGCAGCCGTCGTCTAGCGGGGGAGGGACAAGAGACCCAGTACTTC. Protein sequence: CASSRRLAGEGQETQYF.

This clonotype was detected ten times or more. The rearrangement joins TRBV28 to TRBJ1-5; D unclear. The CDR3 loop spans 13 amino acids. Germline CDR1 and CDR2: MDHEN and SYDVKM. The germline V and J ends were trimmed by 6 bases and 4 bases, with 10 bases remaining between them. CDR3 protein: CASRPPGNQPQHF. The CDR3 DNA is TGTGCCAGCAGACCACCAGGAAATCAGCCCCAGCATTTT.

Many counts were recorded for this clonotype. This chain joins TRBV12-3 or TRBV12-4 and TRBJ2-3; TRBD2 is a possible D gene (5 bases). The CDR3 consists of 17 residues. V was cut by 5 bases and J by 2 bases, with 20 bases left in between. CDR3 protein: CASSPRDWGRPTDTQYF. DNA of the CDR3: TGTGCCAGCAGTCCCCGGGATTGGGGTAGACCCACAGATACGCAGTATTTT.

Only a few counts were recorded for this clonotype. For the CDR3, the DNA is TGTGCCAGCAGGGGTGAGGCGCCGACCCAGTACTTC. This gives the protein CASRGEAPTQYF. The rearrangement links TRBV12-3 or TRBV12-4 to TRBJ2-5; no reliable D call. The ends were cut back, 6 bases at V and 7 bases at J, with 12 bases in the middle. The CDR3 is 12 amino acids.

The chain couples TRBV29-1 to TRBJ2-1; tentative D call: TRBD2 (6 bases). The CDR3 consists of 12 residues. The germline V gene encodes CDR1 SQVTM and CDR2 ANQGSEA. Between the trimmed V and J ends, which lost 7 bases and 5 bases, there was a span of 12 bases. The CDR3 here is CSANWGDNEQFF. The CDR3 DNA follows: TGCAGCGCCAACTGGGGGGACAATGAGCAGTTCTTC.

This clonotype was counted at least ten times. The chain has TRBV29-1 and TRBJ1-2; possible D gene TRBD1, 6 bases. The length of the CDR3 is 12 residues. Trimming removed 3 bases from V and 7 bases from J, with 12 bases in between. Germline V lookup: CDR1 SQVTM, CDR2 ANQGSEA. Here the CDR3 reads CSVESNRAGYTF. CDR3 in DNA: TGCAGCGTTGAGTCCAACAGGGCTGGCTACACCTTC.

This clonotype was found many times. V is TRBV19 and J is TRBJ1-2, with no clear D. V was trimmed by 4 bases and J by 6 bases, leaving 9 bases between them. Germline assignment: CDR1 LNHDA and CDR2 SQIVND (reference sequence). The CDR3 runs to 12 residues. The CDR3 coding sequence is TGTGCCAGTAGTACGGACGATAATGGCTACACCTTC. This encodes CASSTDDNGYTF.